Here is one T cell receptor (beta chain) with its context. The CDR3 has 16 residues. The V gene's germline CDR1 is SGHRS and CDR2 YFSETQ. The trim removed 0 bases at V and 5 bases at J, leaving 8 bases unmatched. Unique molecular identifiers were incorporated into the prepared TCRbeta library. TCRdb fed the PCR reads into MiXCR, producing one record per CDR3 protein. The table shows 200,000 to 250,000 distinct CDR3 sequences, with more than 7.5% occurring only once. This entry comes from a study of T-cell reconstitution after alpha-beta-depleted transplantation in children. This material consisted of PBMCs from the stem cell graft donor, taken from the stem cell graft. The V call is TRBV5-1, the J call TRBJ2-5; 9 bases line up with TRBD2. This sequence originates from a human donor who donated a stem cell graft to a child with SCID. As DNA, the CDR3 is TGCGCCAGCAGCTTGGTCCCTAGCGGGGCTGGGGAGACCCAGTACTTC. As protein: CASSLVPSGAGETQYF.